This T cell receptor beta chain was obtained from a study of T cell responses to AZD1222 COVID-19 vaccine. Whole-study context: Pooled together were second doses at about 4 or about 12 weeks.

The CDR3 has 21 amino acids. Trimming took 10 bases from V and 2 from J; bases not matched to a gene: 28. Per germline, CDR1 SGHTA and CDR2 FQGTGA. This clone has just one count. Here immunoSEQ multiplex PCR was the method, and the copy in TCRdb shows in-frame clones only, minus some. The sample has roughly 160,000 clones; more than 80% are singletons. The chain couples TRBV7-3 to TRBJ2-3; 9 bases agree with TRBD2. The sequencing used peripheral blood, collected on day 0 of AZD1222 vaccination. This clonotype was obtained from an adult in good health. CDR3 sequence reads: CATPRGGAEGGGGGPTDTQYF. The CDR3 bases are TGTGCCACCCCCCGCGGGGGGGCCGAGGGCGGCGGGGGAGGCCCCACAGATACGCAGTATTTT.